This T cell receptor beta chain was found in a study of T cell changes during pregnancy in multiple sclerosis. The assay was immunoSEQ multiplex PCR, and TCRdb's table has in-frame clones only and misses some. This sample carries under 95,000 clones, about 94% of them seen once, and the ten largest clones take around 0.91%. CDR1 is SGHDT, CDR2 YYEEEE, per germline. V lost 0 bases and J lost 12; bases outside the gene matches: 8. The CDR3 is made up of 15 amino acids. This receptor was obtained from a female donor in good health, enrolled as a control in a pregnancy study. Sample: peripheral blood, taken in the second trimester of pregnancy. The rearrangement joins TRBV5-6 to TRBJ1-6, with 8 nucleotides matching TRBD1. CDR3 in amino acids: CASSLAGTGGKPLHF. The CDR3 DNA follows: TGTGCCAGCAGCTTGGCCGGGACAGGAGGTAAACCCCTCCACTTT.